Listed below are T cell receptor beta chains from one sample, sequenced in a study of T cell responses to AZD1222 COVID-19 vaccine. The data were produced by immunoSEQ multiplex PCR, yet TCRdb's version contains in-frame clones alone and is incomplete. The sample lists more than 100,000 clones; 90% were seen once. Sequenced material: peripheral blood, taken on day 0 of AZD1222 vaccination. These receptors were collected from an adult in good health. The CDR3 runs from the conserved cysteine through the conserved F or W. A D gene is named only where the DNA matches it firmly. Clone size, where shown, is once, few, many, or a class for clones that have expanded.

clone size: .; V gene: TRBV6-2/TRBV6-3; D gene: .; J gene: TRBJ1-5; CDR3 protein: CASSRGEWRSNSNQPQHF; CDR3 DNA: TGTGCCAGCAGTCGTGGCGAGTGGCGATCCAATAGCAATCAGCCCCAGCATTTT
clone size: .; V gene: TRBV5-6; D gene: TRBD1; J gene: TRBJ2-1; CDR3 protein: CASSQPTGVSEQFF; CDR3 DNA: TGTGCCAGCAGCCAACCCACAGGGGTGAGCGAGCAGTTCTTC
clone size: .; V gene: TRBV30; D gene: .; J gene: TRBJ1-1; CDR3 protein: CAWSVQGETEAFF; CDR3 DNA: TGTGCCTGGAGTGTACAAGGGGAAACTGAAGCTTTCTTT
clone size: once; V gene: TRBV10-3; D gene: TRBD1; J gene: TRBJ1-4; CDR3 protein: CAISAGTGGVYAEKLFF; CDR3 DNA: TGTGCCATCAGTGCAGGGACAGGGGGAGTTTATGCCGAGAAACTGTTTTTT
clone size: .; V gene: TRBV7-2; D gene: TRBD2; J gene: TRBJ2-5; CDR3 protein: CASRLAGGPETQYF; CDR3 DNA: TGTGCCAGCCGACTAGCGGGGGGCCCAGAGACCCAGTACTTC
clone size: .; V gene: TRBV6-5; D gene: .; J gene: TRBJ2-1; CDR3 protein: CASSYRVVGEQFF; CDR3 DNA: TGTGCCAGCAGTTACCGGGTAGTCGGTGAGCAGTTCTTC
clone size: .; V gene: TRBV18; D gene: .; J gene: TRBJ2-5; CDR3 protein: CASSPQGLQETQYF; CDR3 DNA: TGTGCCAGCTCGCCTCAGGGACTCCAAGAGACCCAGTACTTC
clone size: .; V gene: TRBV4-1; D gene: .; J gene: TRBJ2-2; CDR3 protein: CASSRGLTGELFF; CDR3 DNA: TGCGCCAGCAGCCGCGGGCTCACCGGGGAGCTGTTTTTT
clone size: .; V gene: TRBV7-2; D gene: TRBD1; J gene: TRBJ1-2; CDR3 protein: CASGGGDRGYGYTF; CDR3 DNA: TGTGCCAGCGGAGGGGGGGACAGGGGCTATGGCTACACCTTC
clone size: .; V gene: TRBV9; D gene: TRBD1; J gene: TRBJ1-5; CDR3 protein: CASSAGQGGNQPQHF; CDR3 DNA: TGTGCCAGCAGCGCCGGACAGGGGGGCAATCAGCCCCAGCATTTT
clone size: .; V gene: TRBV27; D gene: .; J gene: TRBJ2-1; CDR3 protein: CASSPTPRNEQFF; CDR3 DNA: TGTGCCAGCAGTCCAACACCAAGAAATGAGCAGTTCTTC
clone size: .; V gene: TRBV19; D gene: TRBD1; J gene: TRBJ1-1; CDR3 protein: CASSITGVNTEAFF; CDR3 DNA: TGTGCCAGTAGTATTACAGGGGTGAACACTGAAGCTTTCTTT
clone size: .; V gene: TRBV24-1; D gene: .; J gene: TRBJ1-2; CDR3 protein: CATSDFRVSDGYTF; CDR3 DNA: TGTGCCACCAGTGATTTTCGGGTGTCGGATGGCTACACCTTC
clone size: .; V gene: TRBV18; D gene: .; J gene: TRBJ1-6; CDR3 protein: CASSSQESPLHF; CDR3 DNA: TGTGCCAGCTCAAGTCAGGAGTCACCCCTCCACTTT
clone size: .; V gene: TRBV11-3; D gene: TRBD2; J gene: TRBJ2-7; CDR3 protein: CASSPAGGSYEQYF; CDR3 DNA: TGTGCCAGCAGCCCGGCGGGGGGTTCCTACGAGCAGTACTTC
clone size: few; V gene: TRBV5-4; D gene: .; J gene: TRBJ2-7; CDR3 protein: CASSLWGSGTEQYF; CDR3 DNA: TGTGCCAGCAGCTTGTGGGGTTCCGGTACCGAGCAGTACTTC
clone size: .; V gene: TRBV3-1/TRBV3-2; D gene: .; J gene: TRBJ2-7; CDR3 protein: CASSQLNYEQYF; CDR3 DNA: TGTGCCAGCAGCCAATTAAACTACGAGCAGTACTTC
clone size: .; V gene: TRBV6-6; D gene: .; J gene: TRBJ2-3; CDR3 protein: CAIGTGLTDTQYF; CDR3 DNA: TGTGCCATCGGGACCGGGCTTACAGATACGCAGTATTTT
clone size: .; V gene: TRBV30; D gene: .; J gene: TRBJ1-3; CDR3 protein: CAWSPTGLSGNTIYF; CDR3 DNA: TGTGCCTGGAGTCCTACAGGCCTCTCTGGAAACACCATATATTTT
clone size: .; V gene: TRBV5-1; D gene: .; J gene: TRBJ2-5; CDR3 protein: CASSFDPAQETQYF; CDR3 DNA: TGCGCCAGCAGCTTCGATCCCGCTCAAGAGACCCAGTACTTC
clone size: .; V gene: TRBV10-3; D gene: TRBD1; J gene: TRBJ1-2; CDR3 protein: CAISGGRDSPTYGYTF; CDR3 DNA: TGTGCCATCAGTGGGGGCCGGGACAGCCCTACCTATGGCTACACCTTC
clone size: once; V gene: TRBV27; D gene: .; J gene: TRBJ1-1; CDR3 protein: CASSFYLNTEAFF; CDR3 DNA: TGTGCCAGCAGTTTTTACTTGAACACTGAAGCTTTCTTT
clone size: .; V gene: TRBV5-4; D gene: TRBD2; J gene: TRBJ2-3; CDR3 protein: CASSLQLAGTDTQYF; CDR3 DNA: TGTGCCAGCAGCTTACAGCTAGCGGGCACAGATACGCAGTATTTT
clone size: .; V gene: TRBV19; D gene: TRBD1; J gene: TRBJ1-5; CDR3 protein: CASSTLPDRASYQPQHF; CDR3 DNA: TGTGCCAGTAGTACCCTACCGGACAGGGCATCTTATCAGCCCCAGCATTTT
clone size: .; V gene: TRBV27; D gene: .; J gene: TRBJ1-1; CDR3 protein: CASSLNYRGEAFF; CDR3 DNA: TGTGCCAGCAGTCTTAACTATAGAGGCGAAGCTTTCTTT
clone size: few; V gene: TRBV14; D gene: .; J gene: TRBJ1-1; CDR3 protein: CASSQVGKTGNTEAFF; CDR3 DNA: TGTGCCAGCAGCCAAGTGGGGAAGACGGGGAACACTGAAGCTTTCTTT
clone size: .; V gene: TRBV30; D gene: .; J gene: TRBJ1-2; CDR3 protein: CAWREQGRGYTF; CDR3 DNA: TGTGCCTGGAGAGAACAGGGAAGGGGCTACACCTTC
clone size: .; V gene: TRBV9; D gene: TRBD1; J gene: TRBJ2-3; CDR3 protein: CASSASDRVGTDTQYF; CDR3 DNA: TGTGCCAGCAGCGCCTCCGACAGGGTCGGAACAGATACGCAGTATTTT
clone size: .; V gene: TRBV9; D gene: TRBD1; J gene: TRBJ2-7; CDR3 protein: CASSVGGQGEQYF; CDR3 DNA: TGTGCCAGCAGCGTAGGGGGACAGGGAGAGCAGTACTTC
clone size: .; V gene: TRBV5-1; D gene: .; J gene: TRBJ2-2; CDR3 protein: CASSLALTGTGELFF; CDR3 DNA: TGCGCCAGCAGCTTGGCCCTCACAGGGACCGGGGAGCTGTTTTTT
clone size: once; V gene: TRBV2; D gene: .; J gene: TRBJ1-2; CDR3 protein: CASSERTREGSDYGYTF; CDR3 DNA: TGTGCCAGCAGTGAACGGACAAGGGAGGGATCGGACTATGGCTACACCTTC
clone size: .; V gene: TRBV5-4; D gene: .; J gene: TRBJ2-2; CDR3 protein: CASSLWGSGELFF; CDR3 DNA: TGTGCCAGCAGCTTGTGGGGATCCGGGGAGCTGTTTTTT
clone size: .; V gene: TRBV4-2; D gene: TRBD2; J gene: TRBJ2-1; CDR3 protein: CASSQVGLDPYNEQFF; CDR3 DNA: TGTGCCAGCAGCCAAGTAGGACTAGACCCCTACAATGAGCAGTTCTTC
clone size: .; V gene: TRBV10-3; D gene: .; J gene: TRBJ1-2; CDR3 protein: CAISESRDGTYGYTF; CDR3 DNA: TGTGCCATCAGTGAGTCCCGGGACGGAACGTATGGCTACACCTTC
clone size: .; V gene: TRBV11-2; D gene: .; J gene: TRBJ2-7; CDR3 protein: CASSPRAYEQYF; CDR3 DNA: TGTGCCAGCAGCCCTCGGGCCTACGAGCAGTACTTC
clone size: .; V gene: TRBV2; D gene: .; J gene: TRBJ1-3; CDR3 protein: CASSGGLRNTIYF; CDR3 DNA: TGTGCCAGCAGTGGGGGGCTGAGAAACACCATATATTTT
clone size: .; V gene: TRBV12-3/TRBV12-4; D gene: .; J gene: TRBJ1-1; CDR3 protein: CASSLRRYTEAFF; CDR3 DNA: TGTGCCAGCAGTTTAAGGCGGTACACTGAAGCTTTCTTT
clone size: .; V gene: TRBV27; D gene: TRBD2; J gene: TRBJ2-3; CDR3 protein: CASSLRRTSGGASDTQYF; CDR3 DNA: TGTGCCAGCAGTTTAAGGCGGACTAGCGGGGGGGCGTCAGATACGCAGTATTTT
clone size: .; V gene: TRBV3-1/TRBV3-2; D gene: .; J gene: TRBJ2-2; CDR3 protein: CASSQGRVRYGELFF; CDR3 DNA: TGTGCCAGCAGCCAAGGCAGGGTCCGATACGGGGAGCTGTTTTTT
clone size: .; V gene: TRBV6-2/TRBV6-3; D gene: .; J gene: TRBJ2-3; CDR3 protein: CASSYPSGGSTDTQYF; CDR3 DNA: TGTGCCAGCAGTTACCCAAGCGGAGGTTCCACAGATACGCAGTATTTT
clone size: .; V gene: TRBV6-1; D gene: .; J gene: TRBJ1-5; CDR3 protein: CASSDRAAYSNQPQHF; CDR3 DNA: TGTGCCAGCAGTGATAGGGCAGCCTATAGCAATCAGCCCCAGCATTTT
clone size: .; V gene: TRBV3-1/TRBV3-2; D gene: .; J gene: TRBJ1-2; CDR3 protein: CASSQDMSFGGYTF; CDR3 DNA: TGTGCCAGCAGCCAAGATATGAGTTTTGGAGGCTACACCTTC
clone size: once; V gene: TRBV29-1; D gene: TRBD2; J gene: TRBJ2-1; CDR3 protein: CSVAGGEHNEQFF; CDR3 DNA: TGCAGCGTTGCCGGGGGGGAACACAATGAGCAGTTCTTC
clone size: .; V gene: TRBV2; D gene: .; J gene: TRBJ2-4; CDR3 protein: CASRSQGDIQYF; CDR3 DNA: TGTGCCAGCAGGTCACAGGGAGACATTCAGTACTTC
clone size: few; V gene: TRBV7-9; D gene: .; J gene: TRBJ2-2; CDR3 protein: CASDQKRGTGELFF; CDR3 DNA: TGTGCCAGCGACCAAAAACGCGGTACCGGGGAGCTGTTTTTT
clone size: .; V gene: TRBV4-2; D gene: .; J gene: TRBJ2-5; CDR3 protein: CASSQGPEQETQYF; CDR3 DNA: TGTGCCAGCAGCCAAGGTCCCGAGCAAGAGACCCAGTACTTC
clone size: once; V gene: TRBV6-5; D gene: TRBD1; J gene: TRBJ1-1; CDR3 protein: CASSRDRVNTEAFF; CDR3 DNA: TGTGCCAGCAGCCGGGACAGGGTGAACACTGAAGCTTTCTTT
clone size: .; V gene: TRBV6-5; D gene: .; J gene: TRBJ2-5; CDR3 protein: CASSYSRAPETQYF; CDR3 DNA: TGTGCCAGCAGTTACTCCCGAGCCCCAGAGACCCAGTACTTC
clone size: .; V gene: TRBV5-3; D gene: .; J gene: TRBJ1-4; CDR3 protein: CARSSVGSRGKLFF; CDR3 DNA: TGTGCCAGAAGCTCCGTTGGTAGCCGAGGAAAACTGTTTTTT
clone size: .; V gene: TRBV7-6; D gene: .; J gene: TRBJ2-2; CDR3 protein: CASSLMGSNTGELFF; CDR3 DNA: TGTGCCAGCAGCTTAATGGGATCGAACACCGGGGAGCTGTTTTTT
clone size: .; V gene: TRBV2; D gene: TRBD1; J gene: TRBJ2-2; CDR3 protein: CASSEATGSGELFF; CDR3 DNA: TGTGCCAGCAGTGAAGCGACAGGGTCCGGGGAGCTGTTTTTT
clone size: few; V gene: TRBV7-3; D gene: .; J gene: TRBJ2-2; CDR3 protein: CASSLGVVSTGELFF; CDR3 DNA: TGTGCCAGCAGCTTGGGCGTAGTTAGCACCGGGGAGCTGTTTTTT
clone size: once; V gene: TRBV29-1; D gene: TRBD1; J gene: TRBJ2-7; CDR3 protein: CSVAGTAYEQYF; CDR3 DNA: TGCAGCGTAGCCGGGACAGCCTACGAGCAGTACTTC
clone size: .; V gene: TRBV4-1; D gene: .; J gene: TRBJ1-3; CDR3 protein: CASSQDVTTPSSGNTIYF; CDR3 DNA: TGCGCCAGCAGCCAAGATGTCACAACACCGAGCTCTGGAAACACCATATATTTT
clone size: .; V gene: TRBV4-1; D gene: .; J gene: TRBJ1-6; CDR3 protein: CASSQWASNSPLHF; CDR3 DNA: TGCGCCAGCAGCCAATGGGCTTCTAATTCACCCCTCCACTTT
clone size: .; V gene: TRBV28; D gene: TRBD2; J gene: TRBJ2-1; CDR3 protein: CASSYMPAGGPRDEQFF; CDR3 DNA: TGTGCCAGCAGCTACATGCCAGCGGGGGGGCCGAGGGATGAGCAGTTCTTC
clone size: .; V gene: TRBV4-2; D gene: .; J gene: TRBJ2-7; CDR3 protein: CASSQLLAYEQYF; CDR3 DNA: TGTGCCAGCAGCCAGCTTCTCGCCTACGAGCAGTACTTC